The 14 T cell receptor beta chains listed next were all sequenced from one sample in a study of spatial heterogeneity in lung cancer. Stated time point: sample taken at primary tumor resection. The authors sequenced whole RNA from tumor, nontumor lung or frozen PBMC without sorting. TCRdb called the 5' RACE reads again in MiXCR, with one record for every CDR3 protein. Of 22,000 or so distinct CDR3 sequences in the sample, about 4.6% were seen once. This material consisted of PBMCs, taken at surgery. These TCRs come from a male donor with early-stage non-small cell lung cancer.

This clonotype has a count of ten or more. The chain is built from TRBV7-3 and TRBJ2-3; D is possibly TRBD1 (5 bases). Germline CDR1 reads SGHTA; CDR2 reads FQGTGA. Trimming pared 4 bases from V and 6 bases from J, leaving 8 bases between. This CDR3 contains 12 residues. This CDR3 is CASSSSGDTQYF. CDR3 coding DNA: TGTGCCAGCAGCTCCTCAGGGGATACGCAGTATTTT.

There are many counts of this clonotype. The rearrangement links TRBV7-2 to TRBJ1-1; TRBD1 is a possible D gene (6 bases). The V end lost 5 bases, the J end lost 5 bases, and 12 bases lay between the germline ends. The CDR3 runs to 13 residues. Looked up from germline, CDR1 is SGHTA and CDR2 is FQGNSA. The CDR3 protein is CASSTQGGTEAFF. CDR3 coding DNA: TGTGCCAGCAGCACCCAAGGGGGTACTGAAGCTTTCTTT.

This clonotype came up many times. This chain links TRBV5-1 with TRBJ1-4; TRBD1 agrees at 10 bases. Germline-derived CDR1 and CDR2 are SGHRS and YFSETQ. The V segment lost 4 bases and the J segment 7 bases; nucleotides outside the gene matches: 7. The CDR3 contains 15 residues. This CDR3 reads CASSRLGQGGEKLFF. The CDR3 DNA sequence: TGCGCCAGCAGCCGCCTCGGACAGGGGGGTGAAAAACTGTTTTTT. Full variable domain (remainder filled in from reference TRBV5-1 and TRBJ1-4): KAGVTQTPRYLIKTRGQQVTLSCSPISGHRSVSWYQQTPGQGLQFLFEYFSETQRNKGNFPGRFSGRQFSNSRSEMNVSTLELGDSALYLCASSRLGQGGEKLFFGSGTQLSVL.

The CDR3 region is CASSWGPLGYTF. For the CDR3, the DNA is TGTGCCAGCAGTTGGGGCCCGTTAGGCTACACCTTC. V is TRBV12-3 or TRBV12-4 and J is TRBJ1-2, with D maybe TRBD1 (5 bases). V lost 4 bases and J 8 bases, leaving 11 bases between the germline ends. CDR3 length equals 12 residues.

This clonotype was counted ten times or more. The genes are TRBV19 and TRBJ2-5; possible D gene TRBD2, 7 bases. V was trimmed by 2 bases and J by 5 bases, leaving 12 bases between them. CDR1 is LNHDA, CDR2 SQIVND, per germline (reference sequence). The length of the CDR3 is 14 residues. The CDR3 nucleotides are TGTGCCAGTAGTATAAGGGGGGGCAGCGAGACCCAGTACTTC. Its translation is CASSIRGGSETQYF.

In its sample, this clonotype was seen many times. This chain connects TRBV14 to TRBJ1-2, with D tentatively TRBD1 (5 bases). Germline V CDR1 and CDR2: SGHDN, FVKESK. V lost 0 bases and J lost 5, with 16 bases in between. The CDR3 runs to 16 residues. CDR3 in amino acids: CASSQEGRGSLYGYTF. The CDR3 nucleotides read TGTGCCAGCAGCCAAGAAGGAAGGGGTTCCTTATATGGCTACACCTTC.

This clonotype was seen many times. The DNA of the CDR3 is TGTGCCAGCAGCTTAGTGGTGGGTCCAGACGAGCAGTACTTC. Translated, it gives CASSLVVGPDEQYF. V gene TRBV7-2 combines with J gene TRBJ2-7; D uncertain. The CDR3 runs 14 residues. Germline CDR1 reads SGHTA; CDR2 reads FQGNSA. Trimming stripped 1 base from V and 5 bases from J, with 12 bases between.

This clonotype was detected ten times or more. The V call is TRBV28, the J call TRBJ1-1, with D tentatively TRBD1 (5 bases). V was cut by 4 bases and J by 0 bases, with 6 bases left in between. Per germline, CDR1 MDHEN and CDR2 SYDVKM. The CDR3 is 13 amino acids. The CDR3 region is CASSSRVNTEAFF. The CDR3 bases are TGTGCCAGCAGTTCCAGGGTGAACACTGAAGCTTTCTTT.

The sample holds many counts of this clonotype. CDR3 loop: CASSLGTGRVGYEQYF. The DNA of the CDR3 is TGCGCCAGCAGCCTGGGGACAGGCCGCGTTGGGTACGAGCAGTACTTC. This sequence joins TRBV5-1 and TRBJ2-7, with TRBD1 identical over 8 bases. With 4 bases clipped from V and 4 bases from J, the junction kept 13 bases outside the gene matches. The CDR3 spans 16 residues. Germline values: CDR1 SGHRS, CDR2 YFSETQ.

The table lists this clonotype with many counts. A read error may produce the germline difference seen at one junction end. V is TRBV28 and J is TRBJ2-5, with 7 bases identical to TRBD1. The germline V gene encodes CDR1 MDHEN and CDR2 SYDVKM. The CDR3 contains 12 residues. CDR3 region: CASSLCPQGDNF. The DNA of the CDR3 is TGTGCCAGCAGTCTATGTCCCCAGGGGGACAACTTC.

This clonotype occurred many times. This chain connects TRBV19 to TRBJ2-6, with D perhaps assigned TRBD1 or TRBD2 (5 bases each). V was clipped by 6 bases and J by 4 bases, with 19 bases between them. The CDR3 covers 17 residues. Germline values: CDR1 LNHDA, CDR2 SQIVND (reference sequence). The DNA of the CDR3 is TGTGCCAGTAGGCGGAGGAATCAGGGATCCGGGGCCAACGTCCTGACTTTC. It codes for CASRRRNQGSGANVLTF. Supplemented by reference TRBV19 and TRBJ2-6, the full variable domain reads DGGITQSPKYLFRKEGQNVTLSCEQNLNHDAMYWYRQDPGQGLRLIYYSQIVNDFQKGDIAEGYSVSREKKESFPLTVTSAQKNPTAFYLCASRRRNQGSGANVLTFGAGSRLTVL.

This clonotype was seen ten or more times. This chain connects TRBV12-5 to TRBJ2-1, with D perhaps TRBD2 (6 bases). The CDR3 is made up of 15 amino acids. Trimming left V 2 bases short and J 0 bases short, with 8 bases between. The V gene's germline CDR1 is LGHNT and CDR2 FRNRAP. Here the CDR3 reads CASGLQRVSYNEQFF. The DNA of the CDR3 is TGTGCTAGTGGTTTGCAGCGGGTCTCCTACAATGAGCAGTTCTTC.

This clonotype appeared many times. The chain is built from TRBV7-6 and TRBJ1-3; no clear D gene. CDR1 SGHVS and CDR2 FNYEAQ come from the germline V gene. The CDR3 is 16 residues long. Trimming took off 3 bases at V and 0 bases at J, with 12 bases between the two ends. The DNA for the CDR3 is TGTGCCAGCAGCTTTGTGGGCGGACTCTCTGGAAACACCATATATTTT. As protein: CASSFVGGLSGNTIYF.

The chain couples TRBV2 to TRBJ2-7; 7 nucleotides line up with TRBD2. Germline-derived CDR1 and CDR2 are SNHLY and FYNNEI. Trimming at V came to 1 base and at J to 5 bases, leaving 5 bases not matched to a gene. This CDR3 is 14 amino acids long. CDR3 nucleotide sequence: TGTGCCAGCAGTGAAGGCTCGGGGAGGGACGAGCAGTACTTC. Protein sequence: CASSEGSGRDEQYF.